This paragraph covers one T cell receptor (beta chain) sequence. These data come from a study of blood T cell repertoires in COVID-19. Sequencing used immunoSEQ multiplex PCR; TCRdb keeps in-frame clones, though not all of them. The sample lists 100,000 to 150,000 clones; roughly 80% were seen once. Germline V lookup: CDR1 LNHDA, CDR2 SQIVND (reference sequence). The CDR3 loop spans 13 amino acids. The V gene lost 3 bases and the J gene lost 6 bases, with 11 bases spanning the gap. This clonotype was obtained from a woman aged 55-70 years with acute or convalescent COVID-19. This chain uses TRBV19 with TRBJ1-2; maybe TRBD1 (6 bases). The sample comprised peripheral blood. The CDR3, as DNA: TGTGCCAGTAGTATTGGGGACAACAATGGCTACACCTTC. Translated: CASSIGDNNGYTF.